This is a list of T cell receptor beta chains from one sample in a study of shared clonotypes between healthy human individuals. Using immunoSEQ multiplex PCR, the repertoire was profiled, and TCRdb retains in-frame clones only, with some absent. In the table there are more than 2 million clones, approximately 95% of which are singletons. Material for sequencing was naive CD8+ T cells sorted from blood. Source of these receptors: a man younger than 30 in good health. Both conserved end residues are part of each CDR3. A D gene is named only where the DNA matches it firmly.

>TRBJ1-1|TRBV13|-
CASSLYGENTEAFF
>TRBJ1-4|TRBV2|-
CASSEAQGTNEKLFF
>TRBJ1-3|TRBV7-9|-
CASSQTVSRDAGNTIYF
>TRBJ2-7|TRBV11-2|-
CASSPPGSSYEQYF
>TRBJ1-4|TRBV7-9|-
CASRPRQNSNEKLFF
>TRBJ1-1|TRBV6-5|-
CASSSLVGLNTEAFF
>TRBJ2-2|TRBV6-6|-
CASSYYGTGELFF
>TRBJ1-2|TRBV4-1|-
CASSLEGEESWANYGYTF
>TRBJ2-7|TRBV4-1|-
CASSPSTSYEQYF
>TRBJ2-7|TRBV6-5|TRBD2
CASRELAGVLDEQYF
>TRBJ2-7|TRBV5-4|TRBD1
CASSLVEGQAYEQYF
>TRBJ2-7|TRBV9|-
CASSVTPDRAYEQYF
>TRBJ2-1|TRBV27|TRBD1
CASSPQGVTSLYNEQFF
>TRBJ2-1|TRBV13|TRBD2
CASSSGLAGDLSYNEQFF
>TRBJ2-2|TRBV5-6|-
CASSPPRASTGELFF
>TRBJ2-7|TRBV6-6|TRBD1
CASRDPGQGPYEQYF
>TRBJ2-1|TRBV7-2|-
CASSLVPGANNEQFF
>TRBJ1-1|TRBV11-2|-
CASSFWGMNTEAFF
>TRBJ2-7|TRBV7-2|-
CASSLWGAGYEQYF
>TRBJ2-2|TRBV7-7|-
CASSPAEAGELFF
>TRBJ2-4|TRBV27|TRBD1
CASSSLGTGGPKNIQYF
>TRBJ2-3|TRBV27|TRBD1
CASSPTGTGLYTQYF
>TRBJ2-1|TRBV19|-
CASSIGSYNEQFF
>TRBJ2-1|TRBV10-2|-
CASSDTTSFIEQFF
>TRBJ2-3|TRBV7-8|-
CASSFGTTSTDTQYF
>TRBJ2-6|TRBV5-4|TRBD1
CASSLHVGDRATGANVLTF
>TRBJ2-2|TRBV4-3|TRBD2
CASSRGLAENTGELFF
>TRBJ1-2|TRBV29-1|-
CSAIGPAWVRYGYTF
>TRBJ2-3|TRBV9|-
CASSVEGGTSTDTQYF
>TRBJ2-1|TRBV4-1|-
CASSSGGDPGSYNEQFF
>TRBJ1-3|TRBV25-1|-
CASSEFGSGNTIYF
>TRBJ2-2|TRBV7-9|-
CASSAPLGQGSGTGELFF
>TRBJ2-7|TRBV7-2|-
CASSFQGYAYEQYF
>TRBJ2-1|TRBV5-6|-
CASRRESSYNEQFF
>TRBJ1-1|TRBV7-9|TRBD1
CASSAWTGNDTEAFF
>TRBJ2-7|TRBV29-1|-
CSVDDGSYEQYF
>TRBJ1-5|TRBV2|TRBD1
CASSENLAGGEYINQPQHF
>TRBJ1-2|TRBV4-1|-
CASSQSHRESNYGYTF
>TRBJ2-7|TRBV10-2|-
CASSEVGDYEQYF
>TRBJ2-7|TRBV5-6|-
CASRISSYEQYF
>TRBJ2-1|TRBV27|-
CASSSYYNEQFF
>TRBJ2-7|TRBV6-5|-
CAVSGSYEQYF
>TRBJ2-3|TRBV5-1|-
CASSGLVNADHTQYF
>TRBJ2-5|TRBV4-1|-
CASSQGYGQETQYF
>TRBJ2-3|TRBV6-5|-
CASSYSGSGHTDTQYF
>TRBJ2-2|TRBV5-6|-
CASSFGESGELFF
>TRBJ2-1|TRBV11-2|TRBD2
CASSYPRWGRDNEQFF
>TRBJ2-7|TRBV6-5|-
CASSYSQESSYEQYF
>TRBJ1-2|TRBV29-1|-
CSVDLMGENGYTF
>TRBJ1-2|TRBV7-9|TRBD1
CASSLGGGGYGYTF
>TRBJ2-2|TRBV7-8|-
CASRRPSENTGELFF
>TRBJ1-1|TRBV30|-
CASELNTEAFF
>TRBJ2-5|TRBV4-1|-
CASSQDAGLLETQYF
>TRBJ2-5|TRBV10-3|-
CAIMDGMQETQYF
>TRBJ2-2|TRBV6-5|-
CASSTSLAGELFF